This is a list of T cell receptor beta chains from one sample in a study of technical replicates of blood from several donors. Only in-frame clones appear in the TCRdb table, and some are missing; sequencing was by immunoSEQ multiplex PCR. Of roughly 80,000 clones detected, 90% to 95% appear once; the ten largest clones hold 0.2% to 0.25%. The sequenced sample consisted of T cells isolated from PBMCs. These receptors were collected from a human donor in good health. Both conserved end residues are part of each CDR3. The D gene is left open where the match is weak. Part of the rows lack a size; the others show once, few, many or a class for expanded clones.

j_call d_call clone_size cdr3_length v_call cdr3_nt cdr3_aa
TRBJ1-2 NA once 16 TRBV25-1 TGTGCCAGCAGTCCGTGGGAGGGCCCGGGGAACTATGGCTACACCTTC CASSPWEGPGNYGYTF
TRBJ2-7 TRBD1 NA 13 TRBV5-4 TGTGCCAGCAGCGCCGGACAGGGGTTTAATCTTTACTTC CASSAGQGFNLYF
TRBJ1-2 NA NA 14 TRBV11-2 TGTGCCAGCAGCTTAGGCCCCGGACGAGGGGGCTACACCTTC CASSLGPGRGGYTF
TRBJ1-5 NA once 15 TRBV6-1 TGTGCCAGCACCCCGGGGGGGTTCGGTGATCAGCCCCAGCATTTT CASTPGGFGDQPQHF
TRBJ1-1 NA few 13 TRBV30 TGTGCCTGGAGCGCACAGGGTTTCACTGAAGCTTTCTTT CAWSAQGFTEAFF
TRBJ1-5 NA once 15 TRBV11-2 TGTGCCAGCAGCCGACAGCCGTGGGGCAATCAGCCCCAGCATTTT CASSRQPWGNQPQHF
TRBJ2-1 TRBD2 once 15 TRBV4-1 TGCGCCAGCAGCCAATTGGGCGGGAGACCCAATGAGCAGTTCTTC CASSQLGGRPNEQFF
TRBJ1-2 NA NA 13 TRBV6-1 TGTGCCAGCAGGGGCCCAGGGGCAAGAGGCTACACCTTC CASRGPGARGYTF
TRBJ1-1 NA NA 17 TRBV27 TGTGCCAGCAGTTTTCTTGCGGGGGGCCTGGAAGTCACTGAAGCTTTCTTT CASSFLAGGLEVTEAFF
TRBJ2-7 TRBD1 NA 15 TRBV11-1 TGTGCCAGCAGCTTATTTCTTGGGACAGGCGGCGAGCAGTACTTC CASSLFLGTGGEQYF
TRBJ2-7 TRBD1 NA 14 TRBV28 TGTGCCAGCAGCGCCGGGACAGGGGTTTACGAGCAGTACTTC CASSAGTGVYEQYF
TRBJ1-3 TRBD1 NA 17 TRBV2 TGTGCCAGCAGTGCGGACAGGGAGCATAACTCTGGAAACACCATATATTTT CASSADREHNSGNTIYF
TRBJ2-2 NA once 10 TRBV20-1 TGCAGTGCATTAACCGGGGAGCTGTTTTTT CSALTGELFF
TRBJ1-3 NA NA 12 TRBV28 TGTGCCAGCAGTTTTGCGGGGAACACCATATATTTT CASSFAGNTIYF
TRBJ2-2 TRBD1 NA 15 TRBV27 TGTGCCAGCACGTCCGGGACAGATTACACCGGGGAGCTGTTTTTT CASTSGTDYTGELFF
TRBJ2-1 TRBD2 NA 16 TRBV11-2 TGTGCCAGCACCCGAGGGAGACTAGCGGGGTACAATGAGCAGTTCTTC CASTRGRLAGYNEQFF